This TCR beta chain was identified during a study of T cells after yellow fever vaccination. Findings and caveats of the study: Some clonotypes, a small share, were shared between CD4 and CD8 compartments. Most primary-vaccination clones reappeared after the booster (approximately 95% CD4, about 88% CD8).

The 5'RACE template-switching step produced TCR cDNA and added a universal primer site and UMIs. TCRdb redid the calling of the 5' RACE reads with MiXCR, one entry per CDR3 protein. This table has around 350,000 distinct CDR3 sequences, roughly 6.1% appearing once. To note about this clonotype: Its antigen remains unknown.

The receptor's source is a man aged 30-40 years who received the YFV17D yellow fever vaccine. The sequencing used PBMCs, collected 5 days after the yellow fever booster vaccination.

The CDR3 nucleotides read TGCGCCAGCAGCTTACCGGGACTAGCGGGAGCCGGCGATACGCAGTATTTT. This codes for CASSLPGLAGAGDTQYF. The V call is TRBV5-1, the J call TRBJ2-3, with TRBD2 identical over 14 bases. The CDR3 has 17 residues. Trimming took 2 bases from V and 6 from J; bases not matched to a gene: 8. Looked up from germline, CDR1 is SGHRS and CDR2 is YFSETQ.